The T cell receptor beta chain under discussion was sequenced for a study of patients and donors after allogeneic stem cell transplantation. TCRdb re-called the RT-PCR reads through MiXCR, storing one row per CDR3 protein. This table holds about a million distinct CDR3 sequences, more than 15% found once. This clonotype was obtained from a human donor who was either an allogeneic HSCT recipient or a stem cell or donor lymphocyte infusion donor (not recorded which). It is not recorded whose cells these are; they may come from a transplant donor. Sequenced material: blood, either unsorted or a sorted T cell fraction (not recorded which).

The CDR3 sequence: CSARDKGYSNQPQHF. CDR3 nucleotides: TGCAGTGCTAGAGATAAGGGTTATAGCAATCAGCCCCAGCATTTT. The V and J genes are TRBV20-1 and TRBJ1-5; D unresolved. Trimming shortened V by 0 bases and J by 0 bases, and 9 bases separated the two germline ends. The CDR3 loop spans 15 amino acids. Germline values: CDR1 DFQATT, CDR2 SNEGSKA (reference sequence).